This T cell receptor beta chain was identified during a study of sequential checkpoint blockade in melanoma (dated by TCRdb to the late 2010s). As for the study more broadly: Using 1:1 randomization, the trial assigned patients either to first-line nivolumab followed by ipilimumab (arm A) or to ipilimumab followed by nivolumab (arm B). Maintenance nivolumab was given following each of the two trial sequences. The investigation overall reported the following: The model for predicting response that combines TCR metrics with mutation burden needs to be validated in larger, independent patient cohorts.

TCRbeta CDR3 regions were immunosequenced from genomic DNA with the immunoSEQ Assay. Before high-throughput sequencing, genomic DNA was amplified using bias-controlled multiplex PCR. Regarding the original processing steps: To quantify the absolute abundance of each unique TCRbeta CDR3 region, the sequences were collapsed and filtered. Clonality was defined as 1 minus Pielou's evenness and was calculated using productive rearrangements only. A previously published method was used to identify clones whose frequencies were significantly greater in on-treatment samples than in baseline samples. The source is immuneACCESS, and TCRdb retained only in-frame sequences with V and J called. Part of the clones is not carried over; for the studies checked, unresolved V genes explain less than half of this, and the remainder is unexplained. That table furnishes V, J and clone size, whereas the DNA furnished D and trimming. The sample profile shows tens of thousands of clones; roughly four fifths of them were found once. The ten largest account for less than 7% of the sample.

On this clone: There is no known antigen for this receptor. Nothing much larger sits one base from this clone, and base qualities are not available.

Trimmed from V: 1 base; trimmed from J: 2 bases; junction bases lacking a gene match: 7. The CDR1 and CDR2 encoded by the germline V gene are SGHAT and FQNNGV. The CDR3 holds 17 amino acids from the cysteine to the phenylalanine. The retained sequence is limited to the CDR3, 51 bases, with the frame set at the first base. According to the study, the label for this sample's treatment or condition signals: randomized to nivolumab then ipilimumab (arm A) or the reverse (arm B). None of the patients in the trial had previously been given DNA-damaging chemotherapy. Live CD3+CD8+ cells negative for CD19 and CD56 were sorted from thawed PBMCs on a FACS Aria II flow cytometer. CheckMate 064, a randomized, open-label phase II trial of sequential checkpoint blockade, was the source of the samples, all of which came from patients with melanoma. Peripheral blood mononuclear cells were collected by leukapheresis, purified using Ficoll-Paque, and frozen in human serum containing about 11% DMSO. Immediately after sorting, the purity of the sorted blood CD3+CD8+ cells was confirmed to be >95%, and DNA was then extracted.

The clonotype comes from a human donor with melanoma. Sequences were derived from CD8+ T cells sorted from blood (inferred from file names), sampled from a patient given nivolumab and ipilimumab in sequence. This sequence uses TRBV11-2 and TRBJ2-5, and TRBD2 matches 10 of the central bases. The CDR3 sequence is CASSLAWGSGGQETQYF. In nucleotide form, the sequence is TGTGCCAGCAGCTTAGCATGGGGTAGCGGGGGGCAAGAGACCCAGTACTTC.